These 5 T cell receptor beta chains share one sample of origin, sequenced in a study of T cell repertoires in aging, cancer and after chemotherapy. Amplification of TCR beta used genomic DNA extracted from peripheral blood. Rearranged V-D-J TRB sequences were amplified with a mixed TRB-A/B primer pool. TCRdb ran MiXCR on the multiplex PCR reads and lists one entry per CDR3 protein. The profile shows some 8,000 distinct CDR3 sequences, about 34% of them singletons. Material: blood. The origin of the receptors is a human donor in good health.

The rearrangement uses TRBV13 and TRBJ2-7; D may be TRBD1 (6 bases). The ends were cut back, 6 bases at V and 3 bases at J, with 21 bases in the middle. The CDR3 sequence is 16 residues long. The V gene's germline CDR1 is PRHDT and CDR2 FYEKMQ (reference sequence). DNA of the CDR3: TGTGCCAGCAGTTCCCCACAGGGAAGGCCGTACTACGAGCAGTACTTC. This translates into CASSSPQGRPYYEQYF.

V gene TRBV7-2 combines with J gene TRBJ2-5; 7 bases align to TRBD2. The germline V gene encodes CDR1 SGHTA and CDR2 FQGNSA. The J segment lost 2 bases and the V segment lost 5 bases, leaving 8 bases of the junction unmatched. The CDR3 spans 15 residues. The DNA for the CDR3 is TGTGCCAGCAGCCCCCCTAGCGGATTACAAGAGACCCAGTACTTC. This gives the protein CASSPPSGLQETQYF.

In this sample, this clonotype turned up a few times. The chain couples TRBV5-1 to TRBJ2-6; D may be TRBD2 (5 bases). V dropped 0 bases and J dropped 0 bases, with 7 bases sitting between them. The CDR3 totals 16 residues. Germline values: CDR1 SGHRS, CDR2 YFSETQ. The CDR3 bases are TGCGCCAGCAGCTTGGGAGGGAGCTCTGGGGCCAACGTCCTGACTTTC. Its protein is CASSLGGSSGANVLTF.

This clonotype was recorded a few times. V gene TRBV6-5 combines with J gene TRBJ2-1, with D possibly being TRBD1 (5 bases). This CDR3 region has 14 residues. Germline V gene data show CDR1 as MNHEY and CDR2 as SVGAGI. Trimming pared 0 bases from V and 3 bases from J, leaving 6 bases between. This CDR3 reads CASSYSGHYNEQFF. In DNA, the CDR3 is TGTGCCAGCAGTTACTCAGGACACTACAATGAGCAGTTCTTC.

This sequence joins TRBV6-5 and TRBJ1-6; D is perhaps TRBD1 (6 bases). Germline CDR1 is MNHEY and CDR2 is SVGAGI. V lost 5 bases and J 9 bases, leaving 17 bases between the germline ends. The CDR3 has 15 residues. This chain's CDR3 is CASSPLGGGGSPLHF. CDR3 in DNA: TGTGCCAGCAGTCCTCTGGGGGGAGGGGGTTCACCCCTCCACTTT.